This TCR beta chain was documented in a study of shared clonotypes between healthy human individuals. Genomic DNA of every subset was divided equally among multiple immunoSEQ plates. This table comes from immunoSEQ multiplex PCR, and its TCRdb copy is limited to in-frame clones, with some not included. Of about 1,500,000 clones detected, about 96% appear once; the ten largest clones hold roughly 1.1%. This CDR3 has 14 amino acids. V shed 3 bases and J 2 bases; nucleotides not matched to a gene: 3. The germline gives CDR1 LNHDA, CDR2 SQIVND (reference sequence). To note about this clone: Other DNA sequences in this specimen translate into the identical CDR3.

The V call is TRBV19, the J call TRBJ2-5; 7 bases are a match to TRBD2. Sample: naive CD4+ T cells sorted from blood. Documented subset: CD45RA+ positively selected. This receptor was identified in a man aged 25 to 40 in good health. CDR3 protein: CASSIRGGQETQYF. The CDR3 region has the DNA TGTGCCAGTAGTATCCGGGGAGGGCAAGAGACCCAGTACTTC.